This T cell receptor beta chain was recovered during a study of OX40 agonist ivuxolimab in advanced cancers. Study overall: At 0.01 to 10 mg/kg, ivuxolimab was administered intravenously to patients every 2 weeks. Each dose-escalation patient presented with hepatocellular carcinoma, melanoma, renal cell or head and neck cancer. Notes on the study in general: CD4+ T cells averaged fewer expanded clones than CD8+ T cells. At doses 0.1 to 3.0 mg/kg, CD4+ and CD8+ clones expanded.

Note on this clone: The antigen is undetermined.

Per the germline V gene, CDR1 is MNHEY and CDR2 is SMNVEV (reference sequence). V was cut by 7 bases and J by 11 bases, with 20 bases left in between. The CDR3 extends over 13 amino acids. The data were produced by immunoSEQ multiplex PCR, yet TCRdb's version contains in-frame clones alone and is incomplete. The table shows more than 50,000 clones, with 75% to 80% occurring only once. The TCR was taken from an adult with an advanced solid tumor such as melanoma, head and neck, liver or kidney cancer. Sequenced here: CD4+ or CD8+ T cells sorted from blood, sampled in a trial of the OX40 agonist ivuxolimab. The chain combines TRBV27 with TRBJ1-1, with D possibly TRBD1 on 5 matching bases. CDR3 DNA: TGTGCCAGCATACCGGCAGGGACCCATAAGGCTTTCTTT. Translating it yields CASIPAGTHKAFF.